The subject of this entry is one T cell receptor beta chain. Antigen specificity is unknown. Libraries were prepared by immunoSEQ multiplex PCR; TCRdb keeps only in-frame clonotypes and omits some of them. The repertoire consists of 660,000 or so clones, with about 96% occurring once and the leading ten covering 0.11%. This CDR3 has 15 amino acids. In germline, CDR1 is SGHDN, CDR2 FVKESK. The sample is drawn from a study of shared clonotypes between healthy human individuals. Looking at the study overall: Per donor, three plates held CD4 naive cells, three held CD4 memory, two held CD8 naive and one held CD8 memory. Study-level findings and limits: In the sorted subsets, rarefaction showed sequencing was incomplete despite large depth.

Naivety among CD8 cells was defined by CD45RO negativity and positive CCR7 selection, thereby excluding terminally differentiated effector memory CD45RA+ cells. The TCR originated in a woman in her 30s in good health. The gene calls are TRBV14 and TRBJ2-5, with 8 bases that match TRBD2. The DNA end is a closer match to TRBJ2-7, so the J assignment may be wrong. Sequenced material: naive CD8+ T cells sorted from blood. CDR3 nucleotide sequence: TGTGCCAGCAGCCAAGATCCAGCGGGGGCCTACGAGCAGTACTTC. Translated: CASSQDPAGAYEQYF.